The 12 T cell receptor beta chains presented below share a single source sample, sequenced in a study of Graves' ophthalmopathy and Graves' hyperthyroidism. The authors amplified TCR beta CDR3 regions, and they did so from RNA transcripts for repertoire sequencing. HTBI primers primed a first-round RT-PCR, and a second-round multiplex PCR followed. TCRdb re-derived calls from the multiplex PCR reads in MiXCR, one entry per CDR3 protein. The sample has 450,000 or so distinct CDR3 sequences; 13% to 15% are singletons. The source material was blood. The receptors come from a woman between 25 and 40 years old with Graves' ophthalmopathy.

This clonotype came up a few times. The chain employs TRBV9 and TRBJ1-5, with D perhaps matching TRBD1 (6 bases). Germline loops: CDR1 SGDLS, CDR2 YYNGEE. This CDR3 is 15 amino acids long. Trimming removed 2 bases at V and 6 bases at J, with 15 bases between. CDR3 in DNA: TGTGCCAGCAGCGTGGAGGGGGGGGCGGGTCAGCCCCAGCATTTT. Amino acid sequence: CASSVEGGAGQPQHF.

This clonotype came up many times. The rearrangement joins TRBV12-3 or TRBV12-4 to TRBJ1-5, with D hard to call. This CDR3 is 14 amino acids long. The ends were cut back, 3 bases at V and 3 bases at J, with 9 bases in the middle. The CDR3 DNA sequence: TGTGCCAGCAGTTTTTTAGGGCACAATCAGCCCCAGCATTTT. It codes for CASSFLGHNQPQHF.

This clonotype was seen many times. V usage is TRBV12-3 or TRBV12-4 and J usage is TRBJ1-1; D is unresolved. The germline V and J ends were trimmed by 5 bases and 1 base, with 8 bases remaining between them. This CDR3 contains 13 residues. In DNA form, the CDR3 reads TGTGCCAGCAGTCCCCCAAGGAACACTGAAGCTTTCTTT. Residues: CASSPPRNTEAFF.

The chain links TRBV7-3 to TRBJ2-2, with D unresolved. There are 17 residues in the CDR3. The V end was cut by 5 bases, the J end by 5 bases, with 21 bases between. The germline V gene has CDR1 SGHTA and CDR2 FQGTGA. The CDR3 loop reads CASSTTPTVLGTGELFF. CDR3 sequence (DNA): TGTGCCAGCAGCACCACCCCCACGGTTCTGGGTACCGGGGAGCTGTTTTTT.

This clonotype was seen a handful of times. This chain links TRBV5-1 with TRBJ2-2, with 9 bases aligning to TRBD1. The CDR3 is made up of 14 amino acids. With V trimmed by 10 bases and J by 6 bases, 10 bases remained unmatched. Germline CDR1 SGHRS, CDR2 YFSETQ. The CDR3 sequence: CAGQNTGGAGELFF. As DNA, the CDR3 is TGCGCCGGGCAGAACACAGGGGGCGCCGGGGAGCTGTTTTTT.

At least ten counts were recorded for this clonotype. The chain joins TRBV6-5 to TRBJ2-5; D call uncertain. CDR1 and CDR2 (germline): MNHEY, SVGAGI. This CDR3 has 14 residues. Between the trimmed V and J ends, which lost 2 bases and 5 bases, there was a span of 12 bases. The CDR3: CASSYPPGGETQYF. The CDR3 bases are TGTGCCAGCAGTTACCCCCCGGGTGGGGAGACCCAGTACTTC.

This chain connects TRBV25-1 to TRBJ2-7; D not certain. Between the trimmed V and J ends, which lost 6 bases and 7 bases, there was a span of 13 bases. Germline loops: CDR1 MGHDK, CDR2 SYGVNS. This CDR3 contains 12 residues. The chain's CDR3 is CASRRSGGEQYV. The DNA of the CDR3 is TGTGCCAGCAGAAGGAGTGGTGGGGAGCAGTACGTC.

This clonotype was detected a few times. The J gene is TRBJ1-2, the V gene TRBV20-1; D may be TRBD1 (5 bases). V lost 6 bases and J lost 4, with 9 bases in between. Germline lookup yields CDR1 DFQATT and CDR2 SNEGSKA (reference sequence). This CDR3 is 11 amino acids long. CDR3 in DNA: TGCAGTGCCCCGGACACCTATGGCTACACCTTC. It is translated as CSAPDTYGYTF.

This clonotype showed up just a few times. V and J are TRBV4-2 and TRBJ2-7, with 7 bases matching TRBD2. The CDR3 extends over 19 amino acids. Germline V CDR1 and CDR2: LGHNA, YNFKEQ. With 1 base clipped from V and 3 bases from J, the junction kept 18 bases outside the gene matches. CDR3 sequence: CASSQALAGASFTHYEQYF. The CDR3 region has the DNA TGTGCCAGCAGCCAAGCGTTAGCGGGTGCTTCTTTTACCCACTACGAGCAGTACTTC.

This clonotype occurred many times. The gene calls are TRBV28 and TRBJ2-5; D tentatively fits TRBD1 or TRBD2 (5 bases each). V gave up 3 bases and J gave up 2 bases, with 13 bases separating them. This CDR3 contains 15 residues. Looked up from germline, CDR1 is MDHEN and CDR2 is SYDVKM. The CDR3 nucleotides read TGTGCCAGCAGTTTCACCCGGGGCCAACAAGAGACCCAGTACTTC. Its translation is CASSFTRGQQETQYF.

This clonotype showed up just a few times. This chain uses TRBV5-1 with TRBJ1-1; D gene uncertain. The V end was cut by 5 bases, the J end by 4 bases, with 18 bases between. CDR3 length equals 15 residues. Germline assignment: CDR1 SGHRS and CDR2 YFSETQ. The CDR3 sequence is CASSQFGIGSTEAFF. CDR3 coding DNA: TGCGCCAGCAGTCAGTTCGGAATCGGGAGCACTGAAGCTTTCTTT.

Notes on this clonotype: The germline gene is not matched at one end of the junction; a read error may be the cause. The CDR3 nucleotides read TGTGCCAGCAGTTCGGTAGGGGGGTACAATGAGAAGTTCTTC. Translating gives CASSSVGGYNEKFF. V and J are TRBV12-3 or TRBV12-4 and TRBJ2-1, with D perhaps TRBD1 or TRBD2 (6 bases each). The CDR3 runs 14 residues.